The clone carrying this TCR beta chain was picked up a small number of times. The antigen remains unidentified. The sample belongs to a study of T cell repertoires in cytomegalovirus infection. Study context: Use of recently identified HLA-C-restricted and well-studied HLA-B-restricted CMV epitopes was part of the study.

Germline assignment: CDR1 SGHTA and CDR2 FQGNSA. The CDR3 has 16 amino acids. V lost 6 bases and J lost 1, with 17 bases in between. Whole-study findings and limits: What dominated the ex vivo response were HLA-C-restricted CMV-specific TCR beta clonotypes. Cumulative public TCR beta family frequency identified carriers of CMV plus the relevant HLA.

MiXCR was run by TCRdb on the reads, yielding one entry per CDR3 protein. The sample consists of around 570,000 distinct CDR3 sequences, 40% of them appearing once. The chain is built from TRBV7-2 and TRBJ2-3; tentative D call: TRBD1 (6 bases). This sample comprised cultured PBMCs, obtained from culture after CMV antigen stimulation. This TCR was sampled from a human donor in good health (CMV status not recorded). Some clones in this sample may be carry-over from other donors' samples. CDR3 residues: CASSPPGPGGTDTQYF. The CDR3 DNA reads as TGTGCCAGCAGTCCCCCGGGACCAGGGGGCACAGATACGCAGTATTTT. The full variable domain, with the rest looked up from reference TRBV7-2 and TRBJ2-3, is GAGVSQSPSNKVTEKGKDVELRCDPISGHTALYWYRQSLGQGLEFLIYFQGNSAPDKSGLPSDRFSAERTGGSVSTLTIQRTQQEDSAVYLCASSPPGPGGTDTQYFGPGTRLTVL.